Listed below are T cell receptor beta chains from one sample, sequenced in a study of blood T cell repertoires in COVID-19. Assay: immunoSEQ multiplex PCR; the TCRdb copy retains only in-frame clones and omits some. The sample has around 15,000 clones, about 93% seen once; the top ten hold approximately 4.3%. The sequenced sample was peripheral blood. These receptors all stem from a man aged 60 to 75 with active COVID-19. CDR3s include the opening cysteine and the closing phenylalanine or tryptophan. The D gene is left open where the match is weak. For some rows the clone size is stated as once, few or many, or as a class when expanded; others skip it.

clone_size: -
d_call: -
v_call: TRBV4-2
j_call: TRBJ2-1
cdr3_nt: TGTGCCAGCAGCCAAGATGACCCAGGACAGCTCTACAATGAGCAGTTCTTC
cdr3_aa: CASSQDDPGQLYNEQFF

clone_size: -
d_call: -
v_call: TRBV19
j_call: TRBJ1-6
cdr3_nt: TGTGCCAGTAGCGAACAGGGAGCAAATTCACCCCTCCACTTT
cdr3_aa: CASSEQGANSPLHF

clone_size: -
d_call: -
v_call: TRBV5-1
j_call: TRBJ2-1
cdr3_nt: TGCGCCAGCAGCTTGGGGCAGGGTAGGAATGAGCAGTTCTTC
cdr3_aa: CASSLGQGRNEQFF

clone_size: -
d_call: TRBD1
v_call: TRBV7-9
j_call: TRBJ1-5
cdr3_nt: TGTGCCAGCAGCTCCGGACAGGGGGCCTACAGTCAGCCCCAGCATTTT
cdr3_aa: CASSSGQGAYSQPQHF

clone_size: once
d_call: -
v_call: TRBV3-1/TRBV3-2
j_call: TRBJ2-2
cdr3_nt: TGTGCCAGCAGCCAAGTCCGGCTAGCCGGCACCGGGGAGCTGTTTTTT
cdr3_aa: CASSQVRLAGTGELFF

clone_size: few
d_call: TRBD1
v_call: TRBV3-1/TRBV3-2
j_call: TRBJ1-2
cdr3_nt: TGTGCCAGCAGCCATCAGACAGGGGAATATGGCTACACCTTC
cdr3_aa: CASSHQTGEYGYTF

clone_size: -
d_call: -
v_call: TRBV11-2
j_call: TRBJ2-1
cdr3_nt: TGTGCCAGCAGCTTAGGACCAACGGGGAATGAGCAGTTCTTC
cdr3_aa: CASSLGPTGNEQFF

clone_size: -
d_call: -
v_call: TRBV9
j_call: TRBJ2-1
cdr3_nt: TGTGCCAGCAGCCAGGACAGACCAGCCTACAATGAGCAGTTCTTC
cdr3_aa: CASSQDRPAYNEQFF

clone_size: few
d_call: TRBD1
v_call: TRBV2
j_call: TRBJ1-6
cdr3_nt: TGTGCCAGCGCCAAGGGGGCGTTGAATTCACCCCTCCACTTT
cdr3_aa: CASAKGALNSPLHF

clone_size: -
d_call: TRBD2
v_call: TRBV6-5
j_call: TRBJ2-1
cdr3_nt: TGTGCCAGTAAAGGCCCAGCGGGGTACAATGAGCAGTTCTTC
cdr3_aa: CASKGPAGYNEQFF

clone_size: -
d_call: -
v_call: TRBV6-1
j_call: TRBJ2-3
cdr3_nt: TGTGCCAGCAGTGAAGTTAGGGAGCCAGATACGCAGTATTTT
cdr3_aa: CASSEVREPDTQYF

clone_size: -
d_call: -
v_call: TRBV18
j_call: TRBJ2-5
cdr3_nt: TGTGCCAGCTCACTCGGACAGACAGAGACCCAGTACTTC
cdr3_aa: CASSLGQTETQYF

clone_size: -
d_call: TRBD2
v_call: TRBV11-2
j_call: TRBJ2-1
cdr3_nt: TGTGCCAGCAGCCTAACCGGGACTAGCGGTGAGCAGTTCTTC
cdr3_aa: CASSLTGTSGEQFF

clone_size: -
d_call: -
v_call: TRBV6-5
j_call: TRBJ2-3
cdr3_nt: TGTGTCGCGGGGGCGCCCACAGATACGCAGTATTTT
cdr3_aa: CVAGAPTDTQYF

clone_size: -
d_call: -
v_call: TRBV2
j_call: TRBJ2-7
cdr3_nt: TGTGCCAGCAGTGCAGGGAGGCTGCAGGTCGAGCAGTACTTC
cdr3_aa: CASSAGRLQVEQYF

clone_size: -
d_call: -
v_call: TRBV5-1
j_call: TRBJ1-6
cdr3_nt: TGCGCCAGCAGACTCAACGGGGGGATCTCCTATAATTCACCCCTCCACTTT
cdr3_aa: CASRLNGGISYNSPLHF

clone_size: -
d_call: TRBD2
v_call: TRBV9
j_call: TRBJ2-3
cdr3_nt: TGTGCCAGCAGCCCCCCCGGGACTAGCGGGGCTGATACGCAGTATTTT
cdr3_aa: CASSPPGTSGADTQYF

clone_size: -
d_call: TRBD1
v_call: TRBV28
j_call: TRBJ1-2
cdr3_nt: TGTGCCGCCCGGACAGGGATTCGCTATGGCTACACCTTC
cdr3_aa: CAARTGIRYGYTF

clone_size: -
d_call: TRBD1
v_call: TRBV5-1
j_call: TRBJ1-2
cdr3_nt: TGCGCCAGCAGCGGATCGACAGGGGTGGGCTACACCTTC
cdr3_aa: CASSGSTGVGYTF

clone_size: -
d_call: TRBD1
v_call: TRBV10-3
j_call: TRBJ1-2
cdr3_nt: TGTGCCGGCCGCAGGGACAGGGCGAGTGAAAATGGCTACACCTTC
cdr3_aa: CAGRRDRASENGYTF

clone_size: -
d_call: TRBD2
v_call: TRBV24-1
j_call: TRBJ2-3
cdr3_nt: TGTGCCACCAGTGATTTTCGTGGAGCTAGCGGGACCAGCACAGATACGCAGTATTTT
cdr3_aa: CATSDFRGASGTSTDTQYF

clone_size: few
d_call: -
v_call: TRBV13
j_call: TRBJ2-2
cdr3_nt: TGTGCCAGCAGCTTCTACCAGGTGAACACCGGGGAGCTGTTTTTT
cdr3_aa: CASSFYQVNTGELFF

clone_size: -
d_call: -
v_call: TRBV10-2
j_call: TRBJ1-1
cdr3_nt: TGCGCCAGCCGGGGATCTTTTGAAGCTTTCTTT
cdr3_aa: CASRGSFEAFF

clone_size: -
d_call: TRBD1
v_call: TRBV6-5
j_call: TRBJ2-5
cdr3_nt: TGTGCCAGCAGTTACGTTCACAGGGGAGAGACCCAGTACTTC
cdr3_aa: CASSYVHRGETQYF

clone_size: -
d_call: -
v_call: TRBV6-4
j_call: TRBJ1-5
cdr3_nt: TGTGCCAGCAGTGACTCTGGGTTCGGGCAGCCCCAGCATTTT
cdr3_aa: CASSDSGFGQPQHF

clone_size: -
d_call: -
v_call: TRBV21-1
j_call: TRBJ2-3
cdr3_nt: TGTGCCAGCAGCAAAGGGGGGCGCGGGACAGATACGCAGTATTTT
cdr3_aa: CASSKGGRGTDTQYF